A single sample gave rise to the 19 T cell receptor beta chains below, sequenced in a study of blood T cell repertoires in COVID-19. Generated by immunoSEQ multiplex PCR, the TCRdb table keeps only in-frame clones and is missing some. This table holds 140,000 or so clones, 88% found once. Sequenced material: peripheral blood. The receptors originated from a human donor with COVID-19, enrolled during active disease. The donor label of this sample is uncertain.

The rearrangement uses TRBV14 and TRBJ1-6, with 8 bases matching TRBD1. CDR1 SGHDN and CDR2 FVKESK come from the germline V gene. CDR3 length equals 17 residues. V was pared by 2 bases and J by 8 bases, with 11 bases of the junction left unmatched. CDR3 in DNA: TGTGCCAGCAGCCAACAGGGGGCGCTTAGGAATTATTCACCCCTCCACTTT. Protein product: CASSQQGALRNYSPLHF. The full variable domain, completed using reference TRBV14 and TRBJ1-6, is EAGVTQFPSHSVIEKGQTVTLRCDPISGHDNLYWYRRVMGKEIKFLLHFVKESKQDESGMPNNRFLAERTGGTYSTLKVQPAELEDSGVYFCASSQQGALRNYSPLHFGNGTRLTVT.

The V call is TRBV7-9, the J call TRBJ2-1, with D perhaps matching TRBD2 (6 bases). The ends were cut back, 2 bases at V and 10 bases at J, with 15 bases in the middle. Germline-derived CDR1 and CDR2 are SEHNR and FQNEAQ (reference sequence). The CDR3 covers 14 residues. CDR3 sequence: CASSLSAPAGEQFF. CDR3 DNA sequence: TGTGCCAGCAGCTTATCAGCACCGGCGGGGGAGCAGTTCTTC.

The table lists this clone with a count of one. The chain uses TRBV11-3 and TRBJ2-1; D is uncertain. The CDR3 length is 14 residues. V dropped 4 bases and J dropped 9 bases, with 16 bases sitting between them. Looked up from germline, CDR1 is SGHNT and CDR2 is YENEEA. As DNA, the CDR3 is TGTGCCAGCAGCTCCCTAGTGGAGCCGGGTGAGCAGTTCTTC. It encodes CASSSLVEPGEQFF.

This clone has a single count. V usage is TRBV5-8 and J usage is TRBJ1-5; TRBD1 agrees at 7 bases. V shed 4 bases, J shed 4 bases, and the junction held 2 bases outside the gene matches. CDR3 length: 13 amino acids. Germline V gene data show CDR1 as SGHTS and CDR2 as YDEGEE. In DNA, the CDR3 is TGTGCCAGCAGCCTGGACAGGAATCAGCCCCAGCATTTT. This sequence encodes CASSLDRNQPQHF.

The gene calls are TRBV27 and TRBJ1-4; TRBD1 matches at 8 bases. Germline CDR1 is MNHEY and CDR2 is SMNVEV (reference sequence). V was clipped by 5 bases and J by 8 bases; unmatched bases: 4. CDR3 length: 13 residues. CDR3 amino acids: CASSARGREKLFF. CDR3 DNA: TGTGCCAGCAGTGCCAGGGGGCGGGAAAAACTGTTTTTT. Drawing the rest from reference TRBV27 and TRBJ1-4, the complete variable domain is EAQVTQNPRYLITVTGKKLTVTCSQNMNHEYMSWYRQDPGLGLRQIYYSMNVEVTDKGDVPEGYKVSRKEKRNFPLILESPSPNQTSLYFCASSARGREKLFFGSGTQLSVL.

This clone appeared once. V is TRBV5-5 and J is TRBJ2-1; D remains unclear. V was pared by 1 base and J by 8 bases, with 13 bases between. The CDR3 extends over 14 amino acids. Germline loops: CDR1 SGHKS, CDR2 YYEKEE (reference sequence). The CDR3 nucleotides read TGTGCCAGCAGCTTGATTTTCGGTGAGCATGAGCAGTTCTTC. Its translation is CASSLIFGEHEQFF.

The CDR3 DNA reads TGCAGCGCTTCAGGGGTTCGGTCATATGGCTACACCTTC. This translates into CSASGVRSYGYTF. The chain is built from TRBV29-1 and TRBJ1-2; a weak D match, TRBD1 (6 bases). CDR1 is SQVTM, CDR2 ANQGSEA, per germline. CDR3 length: 13 amino acids. V lost 7 bases and J 5 bases, leaving 17 bases between the germline ends. Based on the CDR3 plus reference TRBV29-1 and TRBJ1-2, the full variable domain is SAVISQKPSRDICQRGTSLTIQCQVDSQVTMMFWYRQQPGQSLTLIATANQGSEATYESGFVIDKFPISRPNLTFSTLTVSNMSPEDSSIYLCSASGVRSYGYTFGSGTRLTVV.

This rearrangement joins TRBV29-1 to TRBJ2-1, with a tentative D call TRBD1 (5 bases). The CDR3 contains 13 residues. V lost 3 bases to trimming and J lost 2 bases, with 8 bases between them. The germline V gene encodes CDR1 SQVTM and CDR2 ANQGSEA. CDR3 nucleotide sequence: TGCAGCGTTGATAAAGGGGCCTACAATGAGCAGTTCTTC. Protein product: CSVDKGAYNEQFF.

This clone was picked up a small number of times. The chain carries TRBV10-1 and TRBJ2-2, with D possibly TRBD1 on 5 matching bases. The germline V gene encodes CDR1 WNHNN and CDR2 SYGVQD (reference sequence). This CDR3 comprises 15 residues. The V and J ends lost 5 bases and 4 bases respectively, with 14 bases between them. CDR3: CASSNPGQGTGELFF. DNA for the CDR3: TGCGCCAGCAGTAATCCAGGGCAGGGCACCGGGGAGCTGTTTTTT.

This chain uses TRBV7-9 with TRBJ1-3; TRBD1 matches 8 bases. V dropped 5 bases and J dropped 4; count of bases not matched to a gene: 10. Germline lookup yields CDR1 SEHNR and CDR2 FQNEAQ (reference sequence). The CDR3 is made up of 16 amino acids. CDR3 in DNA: TGTGCCAGCAGCCAATCAGGGGGCGCAACAGGAAACACCATATATTTT. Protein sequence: CASSQSGGATGNTIYF. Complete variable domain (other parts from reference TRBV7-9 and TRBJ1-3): DTGVSQNPRHKITKRGQNVTFRCDPISEHNRLYWYRQTLGQGPEFLTYFQNEAQLEKSRLLSDRFSAERPKGSFSTLEIQRTEQGDSAMYLCASSQSGGATGNTIYFGEGSWLTVV.

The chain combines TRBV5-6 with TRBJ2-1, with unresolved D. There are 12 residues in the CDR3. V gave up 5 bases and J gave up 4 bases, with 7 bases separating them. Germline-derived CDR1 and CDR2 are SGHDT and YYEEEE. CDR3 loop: CASSGVYNEQFF. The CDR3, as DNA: TGTGCCAGCAGTGGAGTTTACAATGAGCAGTTCTTC.

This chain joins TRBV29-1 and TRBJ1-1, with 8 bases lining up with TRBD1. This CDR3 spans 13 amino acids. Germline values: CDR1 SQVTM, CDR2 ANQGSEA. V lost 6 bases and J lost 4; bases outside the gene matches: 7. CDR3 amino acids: CSVGQGRSTEAFF. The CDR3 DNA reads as TGCAGCGTCGGACAGGGTAGAAGCACTGAAGCTTTCTTT.

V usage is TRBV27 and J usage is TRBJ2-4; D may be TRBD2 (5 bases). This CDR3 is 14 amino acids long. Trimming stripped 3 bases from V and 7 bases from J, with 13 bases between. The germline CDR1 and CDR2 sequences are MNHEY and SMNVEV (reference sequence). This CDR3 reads CASSLDWVRNIQYF. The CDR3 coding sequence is TGTGCCAGCAGTTTGGACTGGGTTAGGAACATTCAGTACTTC.

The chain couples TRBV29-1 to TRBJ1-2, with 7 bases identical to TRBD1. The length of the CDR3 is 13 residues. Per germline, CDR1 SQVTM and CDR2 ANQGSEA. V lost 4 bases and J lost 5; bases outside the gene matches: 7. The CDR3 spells CSVGRGAGYGYTF. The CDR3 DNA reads TGCAGCGTTGGCAGGGGGGCAGGGTATGGCTACACCTTC.

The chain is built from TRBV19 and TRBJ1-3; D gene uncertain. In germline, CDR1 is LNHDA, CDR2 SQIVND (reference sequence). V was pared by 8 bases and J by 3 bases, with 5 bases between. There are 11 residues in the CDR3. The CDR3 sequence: CASLFGNTIYF. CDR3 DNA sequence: TGTGCCAGTCTGTTTGGAAACACCATATATTTT. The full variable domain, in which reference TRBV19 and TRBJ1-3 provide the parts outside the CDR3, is DGGITQSPKYLFRKEGQNVTLSCEQNLNHDAMYWYRQDPGQGLRLIYYSQIVNDFQKGDIAEGYSVSREKKESFPLTVTSAQKNPTAFYLCASLFGNTIYFGEGSWLTVV.

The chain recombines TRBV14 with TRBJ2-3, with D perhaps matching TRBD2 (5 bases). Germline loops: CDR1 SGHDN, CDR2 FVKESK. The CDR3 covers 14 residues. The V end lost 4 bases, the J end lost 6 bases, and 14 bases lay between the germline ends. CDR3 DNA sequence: TGTGCCAGCAGCCCAAACTGGGGAGCGGATACGCAGTATTTT. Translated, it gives CASSPNWGADTQYF. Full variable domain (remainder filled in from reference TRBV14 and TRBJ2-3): EAGVTQFPSHSVIEKGQTVTLRCDPISGHDNLYWYRRVMGKEIKFLLHFVKESKQDESGMPNNRFLAERTGGTYSTLKVQPAELEDSGVYFCASSPNWGADTQYFGPGTRLTVL.

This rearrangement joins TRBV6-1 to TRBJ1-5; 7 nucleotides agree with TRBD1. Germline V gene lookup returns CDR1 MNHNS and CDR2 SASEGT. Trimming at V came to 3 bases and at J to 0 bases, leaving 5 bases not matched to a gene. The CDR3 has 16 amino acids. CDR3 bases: TGTGCCAGCAGTGACCGGGACAGCCTTAGCAATCAGCCCCAGCATTTT. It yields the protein CASSDRDSLSNQPQHF.

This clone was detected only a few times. The CDR3, as DNA: TGTGCCAGCAGCTTAGAGGGTTCGGACACCATATATTTT. Translated, it gives CASSLEGSDTIYF. The genes are TRBV27 and TRBJ1-3; unclear D gene. This CDR3 comprises 13 residues. Trimming took 6 bases from V and 8 from J, leaving 14 bases between them. Germline V gene sequence: CDR1 MNHEY, CDR2 SMNVEV (reference sequence).

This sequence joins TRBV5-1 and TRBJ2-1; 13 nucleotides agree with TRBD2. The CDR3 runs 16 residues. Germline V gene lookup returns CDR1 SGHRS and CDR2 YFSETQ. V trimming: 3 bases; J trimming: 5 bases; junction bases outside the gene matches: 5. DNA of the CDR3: TGCGCCAGCAGCTCGGGGGGACTAGCGGGAAACAATGAGCAGTTCTTC. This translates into CASSSGGLAGNNEQFF.